This T cell receptor beta chain was sequenced for a study of radiotherapy plus CTLA-4 blockade in lung cancer (dated by TCRdb to about 2018). Broadly, across the study: Among the enrolled patients, roughly 19% had an objective response, and 31% reached disease control. Broad study findings and their caveats: The strongest predictors of response, as reported, were early dynamic changes in blood T cell clones along with a rise in serum interferon-beta after radiation. TCR clones derived from tumors expanded in peripheral blood after treatment with radiotherapy and ipilimumab.

The study evaluated CTLA-4 blockade (ipilimumab) given together with focal radiation therapy in patients who had chemo-refractory metastatic non-small-cell lung cancer. The library was made by the immunoSEQ multiplex PCR assay. In its TCRdb copy, this immuneACCESS table keeps in-frame sequences only and misses some clones. Where compared with another copy, unresolved V genes explain less than half of these, and the others have no known cause. The table for this sample lists some 35,000 clones; more than 70% of them were counted only once. In total, the top ten clones hold 5% to 7.5% of the sample. This clone was seen only once. The clone's antigen remains unknown. Within one base of it there is no much larger clone, and no base qualities were kept. The CDR3 covers 13 residues, taking in both the cysteine and the phenylalanine. Left in the record is the CDR3 DNA by itself, 39 bases read in frame from the first base. CDR1 and CDR2 are read off the germline V gene as LGHNA and YNFKEQ. Ends trimmed: V by 3 bases, J by 13 bases; bases unmatched to a gene: 9.

This specimen consisted of peripheral blood, obtained from a patient treated with radiotherapy plus ipilimumab. The V and J segments used are TRBV4-2 and TRBJ2-1, and 7 bases in between align with TRBD1. This clonotype was sampled from a human donor with non-small cell lung cancer who had stable disease on radiotherapy plus ipilimumab. The CDR3 sequence is CASSQDTGDSQFF. The sequenced DNA is TGTGCCAGCAGCCAGGATACTGGGGACAGTCAGTTCTTC.